This TCR beta chain comes out of a study of immune cell composition in non-small cell lung cancer (TCRdb year 2017). At the level of the whole study: Histologic subtype, mainly lung adenocarcinoma or squamous cell carcinoma, was assigned on the basis of H&E together with p63, CK5, Napsin A and TTF-1 immunohistochemistry. The subtype comparisons left out a handful of tumour specimens with TCR-beta data because those specimens were rare histological subtypes. Adaptive Biotechnologies TCR-beta sequencing was carried out on 34 paired NSCLC tumour and non-adjacent lung specimens, as well as on approximately 26 tumour-only specimens. For supplementary cohort #1, made up of around eleven lung adenocarcinoma cases, paired tumour/lung TCR-beta sequencing was done and TIL populations were generated so that tumour reactivity could be assessed. What the research found in general, with its limitations: Smoking pack-years did not significantly correlate with tumour TCR-beta clonality. Nearly half of NSCLC cases had tumour-associated clones >0.5%, with approximately 76% of squamous carcinomas showing such clones compared with more than 25% of adenocarcinomas. In 10 adenocarcinoma cases, maximal tumour-associated clone frequency correlated strongly with TIL tumour reactivity, whereas overall clonality did not. The reactivity cohort included only 9 to 10 cases, and whether tumour-reactive clones share sequences with the dominant in vivo tumour-associated clones was not shown.

Normal lung samples came from the same patient and consisted of non-adjacent lung tissue collected as far from the tumour as possible, at a distance of at least 3 cm. Genomic DNA was extracted with the QIAamp DNA kit from frozen aliquots of unsorted single-cell suspensions. Tissues were received within 2 hours of resection and processed immediately into single-cell suspensions. Tissue was mechanically dissociated and enzymatically digested with DNase I, collagenase I and hyaluronidase for less than 35 minutes at 37 °C, then filtered and RBC-lysed. A two-step multiplex PCR was used to amplify TCR-beta CDR3 regions from genomic DNA, and Illumina-compatible adaptors were added in the second step. As a commercial immunoSEQ service, TCR-beta immunosequencing was carried out on an Illumina platform. Per the source publication's procedure: Two measures summarised the repertoires: productive clonality, and Top 10 Clones, meaning the percentage of T-cell templates coming from the ten most frequent sequences. Values of productive clonality ranged from 0 to 1, with a monoclonal population indicated by a value of 1. Tumour-associated clones, identified using log10 scatter plots, were defined as sequences that made up at least 0.1% of tumour T-cell templates and were not found in the matched non-adjacent lung. Student's t-tests were used for two-group comparisons, ANOVA was used for stages, and linear regression was used for relationships, with analyses conducted in GraphPad Prism7 and R. TCRdb obtained this table from immuneACCESS and retained in-frame rearrangements with V and J assigned. These tables miss some clones; where compared with another copy, unresolved V genes account for less than half of the shortfall, and the remainder is unexplained. Clone size and V and J calls were adopted from that table, with D and trimming inferred from the DNA. Present in this sample are approximately 6,000 clones, 70% to 80% of which were seen just once. The ten largest clones represent around 5.8% of the sample.

Details on this clone: What this receptor recognizes is not known. No much larger clone is present one base from it, and per-base qualities are unavailable.

Cut back by 2 bases and 4 bases, the V and J ends lie 5 bases apart. The CDR3 covers 11 residues, taking in both the cysteine and the phenylalanine. Of the read, only the CDR3 DNA is kept; its 33 bases are in frame from base 1. The germline V gene encodes CDR1 GTSNPN and CDR2 SVGIG (reference sequence). The sequence came from a human donor with non-small cell lung cancer. The sample was non-adjacent lung tissue. The chain couples TRBV30 to TRBJ2-5; there is no confident call for the D gene. In nucleotide form, the sequence is TGTGCCTGGAGTCCGGGAGAGACCCAGTACTTC. Translated, it reads CAWSPGETQYF.